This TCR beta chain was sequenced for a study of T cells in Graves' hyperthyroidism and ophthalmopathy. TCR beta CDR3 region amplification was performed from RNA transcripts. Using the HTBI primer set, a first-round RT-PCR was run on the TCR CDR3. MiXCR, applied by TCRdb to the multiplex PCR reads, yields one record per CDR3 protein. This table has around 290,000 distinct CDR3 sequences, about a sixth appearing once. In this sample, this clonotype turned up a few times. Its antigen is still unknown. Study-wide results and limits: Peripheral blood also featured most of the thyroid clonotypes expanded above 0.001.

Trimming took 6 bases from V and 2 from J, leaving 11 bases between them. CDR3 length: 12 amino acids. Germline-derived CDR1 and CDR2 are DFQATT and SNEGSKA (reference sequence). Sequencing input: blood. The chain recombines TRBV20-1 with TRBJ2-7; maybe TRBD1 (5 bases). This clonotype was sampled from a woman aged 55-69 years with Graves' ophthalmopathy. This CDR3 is CSAGRQTYEQYF. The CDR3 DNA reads TGCAGTGCCGGAAGACAGACCTACGAGCAGTACTTC.